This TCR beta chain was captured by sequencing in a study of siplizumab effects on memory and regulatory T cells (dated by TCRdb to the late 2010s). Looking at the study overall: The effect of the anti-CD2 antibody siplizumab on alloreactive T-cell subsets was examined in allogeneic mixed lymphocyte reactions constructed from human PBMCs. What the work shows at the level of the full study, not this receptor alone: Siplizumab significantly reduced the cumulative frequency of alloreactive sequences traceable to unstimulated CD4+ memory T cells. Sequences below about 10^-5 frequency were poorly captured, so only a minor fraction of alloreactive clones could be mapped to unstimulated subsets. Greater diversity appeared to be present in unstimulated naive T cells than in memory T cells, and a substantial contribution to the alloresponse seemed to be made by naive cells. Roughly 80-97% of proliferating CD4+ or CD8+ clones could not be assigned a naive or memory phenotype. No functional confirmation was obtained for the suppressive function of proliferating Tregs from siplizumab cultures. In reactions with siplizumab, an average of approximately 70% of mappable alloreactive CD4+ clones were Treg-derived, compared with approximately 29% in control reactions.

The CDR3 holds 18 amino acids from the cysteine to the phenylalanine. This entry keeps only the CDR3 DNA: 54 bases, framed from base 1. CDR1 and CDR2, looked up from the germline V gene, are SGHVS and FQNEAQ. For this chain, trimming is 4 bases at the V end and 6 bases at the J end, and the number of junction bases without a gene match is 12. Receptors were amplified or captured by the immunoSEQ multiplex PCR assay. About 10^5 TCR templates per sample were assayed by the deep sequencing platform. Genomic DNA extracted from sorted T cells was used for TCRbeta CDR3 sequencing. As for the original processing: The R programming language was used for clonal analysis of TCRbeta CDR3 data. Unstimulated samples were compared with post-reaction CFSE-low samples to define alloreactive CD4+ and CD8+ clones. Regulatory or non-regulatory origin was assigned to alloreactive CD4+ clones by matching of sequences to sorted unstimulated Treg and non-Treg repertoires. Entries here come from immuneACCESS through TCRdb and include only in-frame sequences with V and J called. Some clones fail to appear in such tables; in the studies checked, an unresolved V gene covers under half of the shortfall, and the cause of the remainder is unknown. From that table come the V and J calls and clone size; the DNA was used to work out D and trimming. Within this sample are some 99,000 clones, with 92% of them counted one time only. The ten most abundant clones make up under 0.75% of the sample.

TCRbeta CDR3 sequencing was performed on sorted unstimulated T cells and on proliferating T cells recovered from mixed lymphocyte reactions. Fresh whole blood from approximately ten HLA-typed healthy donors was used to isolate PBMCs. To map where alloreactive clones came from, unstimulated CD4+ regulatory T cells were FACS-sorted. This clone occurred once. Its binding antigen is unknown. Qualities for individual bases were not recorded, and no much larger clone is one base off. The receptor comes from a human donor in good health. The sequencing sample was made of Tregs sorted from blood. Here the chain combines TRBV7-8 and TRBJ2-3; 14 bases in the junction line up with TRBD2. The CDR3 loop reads CASSSKHGLAGGSDTQYF. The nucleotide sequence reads TGTGCCAGCAGCTCCAAACACGGACTAGCGGGAGGTTCCGATACGCAGTATTTT. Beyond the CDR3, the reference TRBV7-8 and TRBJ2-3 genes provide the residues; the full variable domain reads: GAGVSQSPRYKVAKRGQDVALRCDPISGHVSLFWYQQALGQGPEFLTYFQNEAQLDKSGLPSDRFFAERPEGSVSTLKIQRTQQEDSAVYLCASSSKHGLAGGSDTQYFGPGTRLTVL.